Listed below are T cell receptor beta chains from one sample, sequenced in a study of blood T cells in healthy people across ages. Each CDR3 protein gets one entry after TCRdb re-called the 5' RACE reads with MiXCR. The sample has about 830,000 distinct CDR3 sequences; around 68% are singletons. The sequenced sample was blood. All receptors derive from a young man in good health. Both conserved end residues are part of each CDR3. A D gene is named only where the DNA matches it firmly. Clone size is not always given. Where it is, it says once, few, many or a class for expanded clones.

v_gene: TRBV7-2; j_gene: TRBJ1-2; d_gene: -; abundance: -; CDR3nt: TGTGCCAGCAGCTTAGTGCCAGGAGATTACTATGGCTACACCTTC; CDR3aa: CASSLVPGDYYGYTF
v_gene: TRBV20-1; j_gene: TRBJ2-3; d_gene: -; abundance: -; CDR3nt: TGCAGTGCTAGAGATCCTCCAGGGATGAACGCAGATACGCAGTATTTT; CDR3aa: CSARDPPGMNADTQYF
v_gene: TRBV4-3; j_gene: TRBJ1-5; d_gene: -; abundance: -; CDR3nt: TGCGCCAGCAGCCAAGAGGTGGCGGGGCGCGGACAGCCCCAGCATTTT; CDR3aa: CASSQEVAGRGQPQHF
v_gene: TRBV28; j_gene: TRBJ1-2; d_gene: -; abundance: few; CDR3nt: TGTGCCAGCAGTTTTGGGGCCCCGGGGACGGACTATGGCTACACCTTC; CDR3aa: CASSFGAPGTDYGYTF
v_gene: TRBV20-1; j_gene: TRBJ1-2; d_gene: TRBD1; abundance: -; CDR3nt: TGCAGTGCAACGGACAGGGCGGGCTATGGCTACACCTTC; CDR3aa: CSATDRAGYGYTF
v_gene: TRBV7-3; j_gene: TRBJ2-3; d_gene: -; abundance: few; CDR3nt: TGTGCCAGCAGCTCAGCGGCCCATTCCACAGATACGCAGTATTTT; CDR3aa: CASSSAAHSTDTQYF
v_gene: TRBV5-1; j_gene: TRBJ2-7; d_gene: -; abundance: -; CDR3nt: TGCGCCAGCAGCCCAACTCAGCTTTCCAGCTCCTACGAGCAGTACTTC; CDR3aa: CASSPTQLSSSYEQYF
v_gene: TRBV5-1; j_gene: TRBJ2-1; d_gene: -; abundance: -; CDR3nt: TGCGCCAGCAGCGTAACTAGCTCCTACAATGAGCAGTTCTTC; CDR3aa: CASSVTSSYNEQFF
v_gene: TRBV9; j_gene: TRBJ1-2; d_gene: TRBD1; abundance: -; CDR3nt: TGTGCCAGCAGACAAGACAGGGGAGGGTACTATGGCTACACCTTC; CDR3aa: CASRQDRGGYYGYTF
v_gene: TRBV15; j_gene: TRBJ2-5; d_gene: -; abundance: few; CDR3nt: TGTGCCACCAGCAGACAGACTTCCCAAGAGACCCAGTACTTC; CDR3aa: CATSRQTSQETQYF
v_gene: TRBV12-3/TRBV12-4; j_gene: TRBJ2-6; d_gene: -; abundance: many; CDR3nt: TGTGCCAGCAGTCCTAGGGCGGGTATCTCTGGGGCCAACGTCCTGACTTTC; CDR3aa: CASSPRAGISGANVLTF